This TCR beta chain originates from a study of blood T cell repertoires in COVID-19. Only in-frame clones appear in the TCRdb table, and some are missing; sequencing was by immunoSEQ multiplex PCR. The table shows about 59,000 clones, with around 70% occurring only once. CDR3 size: 16 residues. This sequence originates from a woman in her forties or fifties with active or convalescent COVID-19. Sequencing input: peripheral blood. The rearrangement joins TRBV21-1 to TRBJ2-7; the table's D call, TRBD1, has no DNA check behind it. TRBV21-1 is deemed a pseudogene. The CDR3 DNA reads TGTGCCAGCAGCAAAGCCCGGGACAGGGGTCCCTACGAGCAGTACTTC. This gives the protein CASSKARDRGPYEQYF.